These 32 T cell receptor beta chains were all obtained from the same sample, sequenced in a study of prognosis after radiotherapy for stage I lung cancer. From genomic DNA, two-round multiplex PCR was used to amplify TCR beta CDR3. First-round PCR, the initial amplification, used primers specific to each TRBV and TRBJ gene. Via MiXCR, TCRdb re-called the multiplex PCR reads, giving one row per CDR3 protein. The table shows over 50,000 distinct CDR3 sequences, with less than 35% occurring only once. The source material was PBMCs, sampled before or after stereotactic body radiation therapy (not recorded which). These receptors were obtained from a donor over 45 with non-small cell lung cancer.

The table lists this clonotype with many counts. This chain connects TRBV28 to TRBJ2-4; TRBD2 aligns across 9 bases. This CDR3 has 15 amino acids. The germline V gene has CDR1 MDHEN and CDR2 SYDVKM. With V trimmed by 3 bases and J by 4 bases, 4 bases remained unmatched. As DNA, the CDR3 is TGTGCCAGCAGTTTGGCGACTAGCGGAAAAAACATTCAGTACTTC. Its protein product is CASSLATSGKNIQYF.

To note about this clonotype: A much larger clonotype is one base distant, so this may be a read error. This chain uses TRBV9 with TRBJ1-5; possible D gene TRBD1, 5 bases. The germline V gene has CDR1 SGDLS and CDR2 YYNGEE. Trimming pared 0 bases from V and 2 bases from J, leaving 9 bases between. This CDR3 contains 15 residues. CDR3 amino acids: CASSVEGVRNQPQHF. The CDR3 DNA follows: TGTGCCAGCAGCGTAGAAGGGGTTCGCAATCAGCCCCAGCATTTT.

This clonotype was recorded many times. This rearrangement joins TRBV12-3 or TRBV12-4 to TRBJ2-1, with a tentative D call TRBD2 (5 bases). The CDR3 consists of 17 residues. Trimming removed 0 bases from V and 1 base from J, with 13 bases in between. CDR3 DNA: TGTGCCAGCAGTTTAGCGGGATCTAGCCGATCCTACAATGAGCAGTTCTTC. This codes for CASSLAGSSRSYNEQFF.

This clonotype was seen many times. V gene TRBV6-2 or TRBV6-3 combines with J gene TRBJ1-1; 7 bases are a match to TRBD1. CDR1 is MNHEY, CDR2 SVGEGT, per germline. The J segment lost 0 bases and the V segment lost 6 bases, leaving 4 bases of the junction unmatched. The CDR3 loop spans 14 amino acids. The DNA of the CDR3 is TGTGCCAGCAGCGGGGGACAGCTGAACACTGAAGCTTTCTTT. This codes for CASSGGQLNTEAFF.

This clonotype was observed at least ten times. V is TRBV30 and J is TRBJ2-7; 8 bases match TRBD2. The V gene end was trimmed by 3 bases and the J gene end by 0 bases; junction bases not matched to a gene: 4. Germline V gives CDR1 GTSNPN, CDR2 SVGIG (reference sequence). The CDR3 spans 14 residues. CDR3 nucleotide sequence: TGTGCCTGGAGCCTACTAGCGGACTCCTACGAGCAGTACTTC. It encodes CAWSLLADSYEQYF.

This clonotype appeared a few times. The J gene is TRBJ1-4, the V gene TRBV7-9; D call uncertain. This CDR3 is 16 amino acids long. V gave up 3 bases and J gave up 0 bases, with 11 bases separating them. Germline lookup yields CDR1 SEHNR and CDR2 FQNEAQ (reference sequence). CDR3 in amino acids: CASSFGNRATNEKLFF. In DNA form, the CDR3 reads TGTGCCAGCAGCTTCGGGAATCGGGCAACTAATGAAAAACTGTTTTTT.

This clonotype was seen at least ten times. The V and J genes are TRBV28 and TRBJ1-4; perhaps TRBD1 as D (6 bases). Germline lookup yields CDR1 MDHEN and CDR2 SYDVKM. This CDR3 contains 16 residues. V was pared by 5 bases and J by 8 bases, with 21 bases between. The CDR3 DNA sequence: TGTGCCAGCAGTCCTACCGGGGACAAATCCAGGGAAAAACTGTTTTTT. Translation: CASSPTGDKSREKLFF.

For this clonotype: A much larger clone differs from this one at a single base, so this may be a read error. The CDR3 sequence: CASIVLAGGSSTDTQYF. The CDR3 coding sequence is TGTGCCAGCATCGTCCTAGCGGGAGGGTCTAGCACAGATACGCAGTATTTT. This chain links TRBV7-2 with TRBJ2-3, with TRBD2 matching over 12 bases. The germline V gene has CDR1 SGHTA and CDR2 FQGNSA. The trim removed 7 bases at V and 0 bases at J, leaving 8 bases unmatched. The CDR3 contains 17 residues.

This clonotype came up many times. The gene calls are TRBV5-1 and TRBJ2-2, with D perhaps matching TRBD2 (5 bases). In germline, CDR1 is SGHRS, CDR2 YFSETQ. Trimming pared 0 bases from V and 6 bases from J, leaving 18 bases between. The CDR3 is 17 residues long. The CDR3 protein is CASSLDPIGLAAGELFF. CDR3 DNA: TGCGCCAGCAGCTTGGATCCAATAGGGCTAGCCGCCGGGGAGCTGTTTTTT. Full variable domain (rest looked up from reference TRBV5-1 and TRBJ2-2): KAGVTQTPRYLIKTRGQQVTLSCSPISGHRSVSWYQQTPGQGLQFLFEYFSETQRNKGNFPGRFSGRQFSNSRSEMNVSTLELGDSALYLCASSLDPIGLAAGELFFGEGSRLTVL.

In its sample, this clonotype was seen many times. V and J are TRBV12-3 or TRBV12-4 and TRBJ2-7; D is possibly TRBD2 (6 bases). There are 14 residues in the CDR3. V was pared by 2 bases and J by 5 bases, with 13 bases between. The CDR3 DNA reads TGTGCCAGCAGTTTAACTAGCCCCATAAACGAGCAGTACTTC. Its protein is CASSLTSPINEQYF.

The chain has TRBV7-2 and TRBJ2-1, with D perhaps TRBD2 (6 bases). The V end lost 5 bases, the J end lost 7 bases, and 18 bases lay between the germline ends. The CDR3 length is 15 residues. Germline V gives CDR1 SGHTA, CDR2 FQGNSA. Written as DNA, the CDR3 is TGTGCCAGCAGCCTAGGGAGGTCATTCGAGAATGAGCAGTTCTTC. As protein: CASSLGRSFENEQFF.

As to this clonotype: Just one base apart from a much larger clone, this may be a read error. The V gene is TRBV11-3, the J gene TRBJ2-5; TRBD2 is a possible D gene (5 bases). CDR3 length equals 13 residues. Trimming took 8 bases from V and 5 from J, leaving 15 bases between them. Germline V lookup: CDR1 SGHNT, CDR2 YENEEA. Here the CDR3 DNA reads TGTGCCAGCTCGGCGGACTCTAGGGAGACCCAGTACTTC. Its translation is CASSADSRETQYF.

This clonotype was picked up many times. V is TRBV6-2 or TRBV6-3 and J is TRBJ2-5; no clear D. This CDR3 is built from 11 residues. Germline CDR1 MNHEY, CDR2 SVGEGT. Trimming removed 6 bases at V and 5 bases at J, with 7 bases between. The CDR3 DNA is TGTGCCAGCAGCCCGTGGGAGACCCAGTACTTC. Residues: CASSPWETQYF.

This clonotype rates as medium-sized. The chain uses TRBV28 and TRBJ2-1, with D tentatively TRBD2 (7 bases). Trimming removed 0 bases from V and 0 bases from J, with 24 bases in between. This CDR3 is built from 21 residues. Germline values: CDR1 MDHEN, CDR2 SYDVKM. CDR3 bases: TGTGCCAGCAGTTTATGGGGGGCGGGAGCGGGTGTCAAGAGCTCCTACAATGAGCAGTTCTTC. Amino acids: CASSLWGAGAGVKSSYNEQFF.

In its sample, this clonotype was seen once. CDR3 in amino acids: CASGEGLAVSSYEQYF. DNA of the CDR3: TGCGCCAGCGGCGAGGGGCTGGCGGTGAGCTCCTACGAGCAGTACTTC. V usage is TRBV5-1 and J usage is TRBJ2-7, with D possibly called TRBD1 or TRBD2 (5 bases each). Germline CDR1 reads SGHRS; CDR2 reads YFSETQ. The CDR3 runs to 16 residues. V lost 7 bases and J lost 0, with 20 bases in between.

This clonotype occurred many times. The chain couples TRBV20-1 to TRBJ1-2; 7 nucleotides align to TRBD1. The CDR3 has 14 amino acids. The junction had 8 bases not matched to a gene; V was cut back by 0 bases and J by 7 bases. From germline, CDR1 is DFQATT and CDR2 SNEGSKA (reference sequence). CDR3 residues: CSARDAVGTAGYTF. For the CDR3, the DNA is TGCAGTGCTAGAGATGCCGTCGGGACAGCTGGCTACACCTTC.

This clonotype was seen at least ten times. The chain is built from TRBV7-8 and TRBJ2-7, with D perhaps matching TRBD1 or TRBD2 (6 bases each). CDR3 length equals 15 residues. CDR1 is SGHVS and CDR2 is FQNEAQ in the germline V gene. The V end lost 2 bases, the J end lost 3 bases, and 14 bases lay between the germline ends. The CDR3 DNA is TGTGCCAGCAGCTTAAGGGGGGCTAGCAGCTACGAGCAGTACTTC. It yields the protein CASSLRGASSYEQYF.

This clonotype was observed at least ten times. The chain is built from TRBV7-2 and TRBJ1-2; 8 nucleotides align to TRBD1. After removal of 0 bases from V and 2 bases from J, the junction contained 2 bases not matched to a gene. Germline loops: CDR1 SGHTA, CDR2 FQGNSA. This CDR3 spans 15 amino acids. Written as DNA, the CDR3 is TGTGCCAGCAGCTTAGCCCCAGGGGGCAACTATGGCTACACCTTC. It encodes CASSLAPGGNYGYTF.

The sample holds many counts of this clonotype. Its ends do not fully match the called genes, so a read error is possible. V and J are TRBV18 and TRBJ1-2; D is ambiguous. Germline CDR1 is KGHSH and CDR2 is LQKENI. The CDR3 totals 12 residues. The CDR3 loop reads CGSSHGPYGYTF. CDR3 nucleotide sequence: TGCGGTAGCTCACACGGGCCGTATGGCTACACCTTC.

On this clonotype itself: Since a much larger clone is just one base distant, this may be a read error. The chain has TRBV20-1 and TRBJ2-3; 13 positions match TRBD2. Germline values: CDR1 DFQATT, CDR2 SNEGSKA (reference sequence). The CDR3 sequence is 16 residues long. V shed 6 bases and J 5 bases; nucleotides not matched to a gene: 11. CDR3 sequence: CSAGSPWTSGRDTQYF. The DNA of the CDR3 is TGCAGTGCCGGGTCCCCCTGGACTAGCGGGAGAGATACGCAGTATTTT.

This clonotype was seen at least ten times. V and J are TRBV30 and TRBJ1-6; D unclear. Germline assignment: CDR1 GTSNPN and CDR2 SVGIG (reference sequence). Trimming stripped 2 bases from V and 7 bases from J, with 6 bases between. The CDR3 is made up of 12 amino acids. DNA of the CDR3: TGTGCCTGGAGTCCCGGGAATTCACCCCTCCACTTT. Translated: CAWSPGNSPLHF.

Details on this clonotype: This sequence is one base from a far larger clone and is likely a read error. This chain uses TRBV7-9 with TRBJ1-6, with D perhaps matching TRBD1 (6 bases). Germline values: CDR1 SEHNR, CDR2 FQNEAQ (reference sequence). The CDR3 is 16 residues long. V lost 5 bases and J 4 bases, leaving 15 bases between the germline ends. CDR3 in DNA: TGTGCCAGCAGCCAATCCGGGACAAGGTATAATTCACCCCTCCACTTT. Protein sequence: CASSQSGTRYNSPLHF.

V is TRBV18 and J is TRBJ2-6, with 8 bases identical to TRBD1. This CDR3 comprises 17 residues. The V gene end was trimmed by 3 bases and the J gene end by 4 bases; junction bases not matched to a gene: 8. The germline V gene encodes CDR1 KGHSH and CDR2 LQKENI. The CDR3: CASSPLDRVTGANVLTF. DNA of the CDR3: TGTGCCAGCTCACCCCTGGACAGGGTAACAGGGGCCAACGTCCTGACTTTC.

This clonotype was seen repeatedly, ten times or more. In DNA, the CDR3 is TGCAGTGCTCCATCCGGGGGTTTGGATACGCAGTATTTT. It specifies CSAPSGGLDTQYF. The rearrangement uses TRBV20-1 and TRBJ2-3; TRBD2 might be the D (6 bases). In germline, CDR1 is DFQATT, CDR2 SNEGSKA (reference sequence). This CDR3 spans 13 amino acids. With 5 bases removed from V and 6 bases from J, the gap between germline ends came to 15 bases.

This clonotype occurred many times. The chain has TRBV27 and TRBJ1-3; TRBD1 might be the D (6 bases). CDR1 and CDR2 from the germline V gene are MNHEY and SMNVEV (reference sequence). V lost 4 bases to trimming and J lost 3 bases, with 10 bases between them. The CDR3 is 14 residues long. This CDR3 is CASSSGGRGNTIYF. The CDR3 bases are TGTGCCAGCAGTTCCGGGGGGCGTGGAAACACCATATATTTT.

This clonotype occurred many times. The chain couples TRBV4-1 to TRBJ1-2; 8 bases line up with TRBD1. The CDR3 runs 18 residues. Germline V gene sequence: CDR1 MGHRA, CDR2 YSYEKL. Unmatched junction bases numbered 12, after V lost 1 base and J lost 2 bases. The CDR3 region is CASSQVIRDRRYNYGYTF. CDR3 DNA sequence: TGCGCCAGCAGCCAAGTTATAAGGGACAGGAGATACAACTATGGCTACACCTTC.

This chain uses TRBV20-1 with TRBJ2-7; 8 nucleotides align to TRBD2. This CDR3 contains 15 residues. Germline V gene sequence: CDR1 DFQATT, CDR2 SNEGSKA (reference sequence). With V trimmed by 6 bases and J by 3 bases, 13 bases remained unmatched. The CDR3 bases are TGCAGTGCACAGAATCCGGGACTAGTCTACTACGAGCAGTACTTC. Translating it yields CSAQNPGLVYYEQYF.

This clonotype was detected ten times or more. The chain uses TRBV9 and TRBJ2-3, with 7 bases identical to TRBD1. CDR1 SGDLS and CDR2 YYNGEE come from the germline V gene. The CDR3 runs to 15 residues. V shed 0 bases, J shed 6 bases, and the junction held 7 bases outside the gene matches. As DNA, the CDR3 is TGTGCCAGCAGCGTAGAAGCAGGGGGATCGGATACGCAGTATTTT. The encoded protein is CASSVEAGGSDTQYF.

The rearrangement links TRBV12-3 or TRBV12-4 to TRBJ2-2, with D hard to call. Trimming removed 6 bases from V and 3 bases from J, with 20 bases in between. The CDR3 covers 17 residues. CDR3 region: CASSPRLAGTDTGELFF. CDR3 bases: TGTGCCAGCAGCCCCAGGTTGGCAGGTACGGACACCGGGGAGCTGTTTTTT.

This clonotype came up many times. For the CDR3, the DNA is TGTGCCAGCAGCTTAGGTGCAGGAGCCTACGAGCAGTACTTC. This encodes CASSLGAGAYEQYF. This sequence joins TRBV11-2 and TRBJ2-7; D uncertain. V dropped 1 base and J dropped 2 bases, with 9 bases sitting between them. Germline lookup yields CDR1 SGHAT and CDR2 FQNNGV. There are 14 residues in the CDR3.

Regarding this clonotype: Just one base apart from a much larger clone, this may be a read error. V usage is TRBV29-1 and J usage is TRBJ2-3; no firm D call. Germline assignment: CDR1 SQVTM and CDR2 ANQGSEA. This CDR3 is 10 amino acids long. The V end was cut by 4 bases, the J end by 7 bases, with 6 bases between. In DNA, the CDR3 is TGCAGCGTTGGTGTGTATACGCAGTATTTT. It specifies CSVGVYTQYF.

This clonotype was detected ten times or more. V and J are TRBV6-1 and TRBJ2-5; D may be TRBD1 (6 bases). This CDR3 spans 12 amino acids. V was trimmed by 6 bases and J by 6 bases, leaving 11 bases between them. Germline V lookup: CDR1 MNHNS, CDR2 SASEGT. The CDR3 nucleotides read TGTGCCAGCAGCGAAACAGGGCAGACCCAGTACTTC. Amino acid sequence: CASSETGQTQYF.